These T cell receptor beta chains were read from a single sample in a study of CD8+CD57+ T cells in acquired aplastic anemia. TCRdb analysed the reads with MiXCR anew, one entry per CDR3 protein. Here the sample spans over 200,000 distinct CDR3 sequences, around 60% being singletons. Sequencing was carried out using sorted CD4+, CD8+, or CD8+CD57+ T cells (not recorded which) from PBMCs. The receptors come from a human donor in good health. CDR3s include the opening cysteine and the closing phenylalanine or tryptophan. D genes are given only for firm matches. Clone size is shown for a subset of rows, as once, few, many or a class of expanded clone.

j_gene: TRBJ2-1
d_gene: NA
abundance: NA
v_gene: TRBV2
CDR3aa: CASRGDEQFF
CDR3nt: TGTGCCAGTCGGGGTGATGAGCAGTTCTTC

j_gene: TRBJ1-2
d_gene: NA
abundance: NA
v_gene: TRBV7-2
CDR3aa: CASALMGFYGYTF
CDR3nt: TGTGCCAGCGCTCTGATGGGATTCTATGGCTACACCTTC

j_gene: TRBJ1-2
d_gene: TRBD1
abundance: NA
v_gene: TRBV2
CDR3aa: CANLDRGVQGYTF
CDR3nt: TGTGCCAACTTAGACAGGGGAGTGCAAGGCTACACCTTC

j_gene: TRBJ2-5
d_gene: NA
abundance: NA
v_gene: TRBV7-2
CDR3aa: CASSLYVGASETQYF
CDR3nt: TGTGCCAGCAGCTTATATGTGGGGGCCTCGGAGACCCAGTACTTC

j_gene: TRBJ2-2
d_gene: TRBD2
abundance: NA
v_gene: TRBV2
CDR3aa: CASSGAVAGVTGELFF
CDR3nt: TGTGCCAGCAGTGGGGCGGTAGCGGGAGTGACCGGGGAGCTGTTTTTT

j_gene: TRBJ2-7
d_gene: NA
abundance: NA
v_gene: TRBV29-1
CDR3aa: CSVESRATSTHEQYF
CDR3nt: TGCAGCGTTGAATCAAGGGCGACTTCTACTCACGAGCAGTACTTC

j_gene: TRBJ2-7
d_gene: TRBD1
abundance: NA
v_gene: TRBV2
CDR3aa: CASGRTGFEQYF
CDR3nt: TGTGCCAGCGGACGGACAGGCTTCGAGCAGTACTTC

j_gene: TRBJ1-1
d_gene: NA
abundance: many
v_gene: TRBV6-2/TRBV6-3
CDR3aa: CASSYTETGYTEAFF
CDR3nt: TGTGCCAGCAGTTACACGGAGACCGGGTACACTGAAGCTTTCTTT

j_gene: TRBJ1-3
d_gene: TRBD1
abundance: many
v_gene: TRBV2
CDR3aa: CASRAGGASGNTIYF
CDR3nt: TGTGCCAGCAGGGCAGGGGGCGCCTCTGGAAACACCATATATTTT

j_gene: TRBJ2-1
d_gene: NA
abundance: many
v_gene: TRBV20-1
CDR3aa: CSARVAENEQFF
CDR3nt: TGCAGTGCTAGAGTGGCGGAGAATGAGCAGTTCTTC

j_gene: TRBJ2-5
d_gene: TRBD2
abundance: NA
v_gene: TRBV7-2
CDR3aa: CASSPDGGGETQYF
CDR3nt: TGTGCCAGCAGCCCTGACGGGGGGGGGGAGACCCAGTACTTC

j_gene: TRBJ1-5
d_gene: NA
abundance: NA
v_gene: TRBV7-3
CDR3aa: CASSLTASNQPQHF
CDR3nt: TGTGCCAGCAGCTTAACGGCGAGCAATCAGCCCCAGCATTTT

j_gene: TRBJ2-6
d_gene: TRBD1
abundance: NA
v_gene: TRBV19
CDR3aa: CATSGTGGSGANVLTF
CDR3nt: TGTGCCACATCCGGGACAGGGGGCTCTGGGGCCAACGTCCTGACTTTC

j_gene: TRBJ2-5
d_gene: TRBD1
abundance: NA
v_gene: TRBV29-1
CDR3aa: CSVEAGGDGKTQYF
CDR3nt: TGCAGCGTTGAGGCAGGGGGCGATGGTAAGACCCAGTACTTC

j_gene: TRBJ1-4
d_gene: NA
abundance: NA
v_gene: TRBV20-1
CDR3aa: CSARGLFATNEKLFF
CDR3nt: TGCAGTGCTAGAGGGCTATTTGCAACTAATGAAAAACTGTTTTTT

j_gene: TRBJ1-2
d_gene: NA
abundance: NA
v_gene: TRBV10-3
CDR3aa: CAISDGLGANYGYTF
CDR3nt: TGTGCCATCAGTGATGGGTTGGGAGCTAACTATGGCTACACCTTC

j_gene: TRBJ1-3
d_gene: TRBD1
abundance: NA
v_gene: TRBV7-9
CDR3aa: CASSKDRSSGPGNTIYF
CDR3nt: TGTGCCAGCAGCAAGGACAGGTCCTCAGGGCCTGGAAACACCATATATTTT

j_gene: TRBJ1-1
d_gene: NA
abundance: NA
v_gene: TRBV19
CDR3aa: CASSIDRSNTEAFF
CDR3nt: TGTGCCAGTAGCATTGACCGCAGCAACACTGAAGCTTTCTTT

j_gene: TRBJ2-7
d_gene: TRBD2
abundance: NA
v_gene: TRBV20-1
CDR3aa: CSATGTSGSSAYEQYF
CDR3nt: TGCAGTGCAACCGGGACTAGCGGGAGCTCGGCCTACGAGCAGTACTTC

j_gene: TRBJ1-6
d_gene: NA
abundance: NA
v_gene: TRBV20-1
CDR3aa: CSARDFQGPFSPLHF
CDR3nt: TGCAGTGCTAGAGATTTTCAGGGGCCGTTTTCACCCCTCCACTTT

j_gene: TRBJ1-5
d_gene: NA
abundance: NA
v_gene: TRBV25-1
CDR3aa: CASRGNQPQHF
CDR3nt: TGTGCCAGCAGAGGGAATCAGCCCCAGCATTTT

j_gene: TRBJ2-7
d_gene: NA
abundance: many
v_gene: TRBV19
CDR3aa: CASSIPPYEQYF
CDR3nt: TGTGCCAGTAGTATCCCCCCCTACGAGCAGTACTTC

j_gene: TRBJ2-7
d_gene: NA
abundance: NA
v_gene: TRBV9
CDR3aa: CASSAGLDGYEQYF
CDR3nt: TGTGCCAGCAGCGCGGGACTCGATGGGTACGAGCAGTACTTC

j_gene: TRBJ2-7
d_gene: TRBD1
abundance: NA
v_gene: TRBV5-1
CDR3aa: CASSMTGGYEQCF
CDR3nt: TGCGCCAGCAGCATGACAGGGGGCTACGAGCAGTGCTTC